A selection of T cell receptor beta chains follows, all from one sample in a study of beta chain features in type 1 diabetes. Repertoires were generated with immunoSEQ multiplex PCR, while TCRdb's copy carries only in-frame clones and drops some. The sample includes some 640,000 clones, over 13% of them seen just once. What was sequenced was naive CD4+ T cells from blood. The receptors were gathered from a man between 18 and 29 years old with type 1 diabetes. Each CDR3 is given with its conserved first and last residue.

V gene: TRBV4-2; CDR3 protein: CASSFQGSPDQPQHF
V gene: TRBV29-1; CDR3 protein: CSAITGGDEQYF
V gene: TRBV7-2; CDR3 protein: CASSLVGLAFQETQYF
V gene: TRBV4-1; CDR3 protein: CASSQPGTSGANVLTF
V gene: TRBV19; CDR3 protein: CASSLGLAGVGTNEQFF
V gene: TRBV21-1; CDR3 protein: CATPRTGGNEQFF
V gene: TRBV28; CDR3 protein: CASAAGQREKLFF
V gene: TRBV7-9; CDR3 protein: CASSPLGTDTQYF
V gene: TRBV6-5; CDR3 protein: CASSFGTPRNNEQFF
V gene: TRBV6-5; CDR3 protein: CASSYSRVVANSPLHF
V gene: TRBV9; CDR3 protein: CASSVGAAASTDTQYF
V gene: TRBV7-2; CDR3 protein: CASSLQGLMNTEAFF
V gene: TRBV30; CDR3 protein: CAWSVGRVDGYTF
V gene: TRBV9; CDR3 protein: CASSVEGDRLEAFF
V gene: TRBV6-5; CDR3 protein: CASRLTSGGQETQYF
V gene: TRBV9; CDR3 protein: CASSGPTRAYEQFF
V gene: TRBV2; CDR3 protein: CASRDRSSSPLHF
V gene: TRBV7-9; CDR3 protein: CASSGSTGSQPQHF
V gene: TRBV4-1; CDR3 protein: CASSQDLGQAYEQYF
V gene: TRBV7-7; CDR3 protein: CASSLVVATQETQYF
V gene: TRBV30; CDR3 protein: CAWSMGGGTGYGYTF
V gene: TRBV7-9; CDR3 protein: CASSRRTLNTEAFF
V gene: TRBV7-2; CDR3 protein: CASSPGLGGPGAFF
V gene: TRBV29-1; CDR3 protein: CSAVTGAQETQYF
V gene: TRBV9; CDR3 protein: CANFPYGTYNSPLHF
V gene: TRBV7-2; CDR3 protein: CASSLERGMSPLHF
V gene: TRBV2; CDR3 protein: CASSERLMGNSEQFF
V gene: TRBV29-1; CDR3 protein: CSVLGRATGTEAFF
V gene: TRBV9; CDR3 protein: CASSPTSGALTDTQYF
V gene: TRBV14; CDR3 protein: CASSQTQRVGYTF
V gene: TRBV7-8; CDR3 protein: CASSPAGGRNEQFF
V gene: TRBV30; CDR3 protein: CAWSVTSGIHEQYF
V gene: TRBV5-8; CDR3 protein: CASSLIVGNIQYF
V gene: TRBV30; CDR3 protein: CAWSSGNYNYGYTF
V gene: TRBV7-9; CDR3 protein: CASSSGQGGSPLHF
V gene: TRBV18; CDR3 protein: CASSPTQGAYNEQFF
V gene: TRBV29-1; CDR3 protein: CSGSPTYNEQFF
V gene: TRBV9; CDR3 protein: CASSVEGQFTDTQYF
V gene: TRBV30; CDR3 protein: CARTDLSSYEQYF
V gene: TRBV14; CDR3 protein: CASSHSGTGSSGYTF
V gene: TRBV28; CDR3 protein: CASSLPPKSYEQYF
V gene: TRBV2; CDR3 protein: CASSETGNSYEQYF
V gene: TRBV29-1; CDR3 protein: CSVAGTSGSYEQYF
V gene: TRBV7-2; CDR3 protein: CASSPPLHVAGELFF
V gene: TRBV16; CDR3 protein: CASFRGFSGNTIYF
V gene: TRBV28; CDR3 protein: CASSLYSGGTDTQYF
V gene: TRBV7-9; CDR3 protein: CASSRGANEPPSF
V gene: TRBV5-1; CDR3 protein: CASSHGLAGVTYEQYF
V gene: TRBV29-1; CDR3 protein: CSYQLAGGPTGELFF
V gene: TRBV9; CDR3 protein: CASSVGQGGPYEQYF
V gene: TRBV5-1; CDR3 protein: CASSSWTEETQYF
V gene: TRBV7-2; CDR3 protein: CASSFSATYSYEQYF
V gene: TRBV29-1; CDR3 protein: CSVDRGTSNGETQYF
V gene: TRBV7-6; CDR3 protein: CASSFGQGTNIQYF
V gene: TRBV5-4; CDR3 protein: CAGHAGPTSTDTQYF
V gene: TRBV9; CDR3 protein: CASSEAGVLADTQYF
V gene: TRBV27; CDR3 protein: CASSLSYVGGQGSYEQYF
V gene: TRBV5-6; CDR3 protein: CASSKGPTTYEQYF
V gene: TRBV2; CDR3 protein: CASSTRTGTQYF